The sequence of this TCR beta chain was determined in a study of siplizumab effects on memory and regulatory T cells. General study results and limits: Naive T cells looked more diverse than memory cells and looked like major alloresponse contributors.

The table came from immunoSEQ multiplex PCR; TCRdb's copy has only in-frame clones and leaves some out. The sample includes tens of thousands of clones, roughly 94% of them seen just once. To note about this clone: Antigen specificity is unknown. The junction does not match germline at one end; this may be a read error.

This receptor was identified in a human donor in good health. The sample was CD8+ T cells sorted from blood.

The DNA of the CDR3 is TGTGCCAGCGGAATGACAGGGAACCACCAGGAGACCCAGTACTTC. Its translation: CASGMTGNHQETQYF. The rearrangement joins TRBV27 to TRBJ2-5; 7 nucleotides align to TRBD1. CDR1 and CDR2 from the germline V gene are MNHEY and SMNVEV (reference sequence). The CDR3 covers 15 residues.